The sample holds many counts of the clone carrying this TCR beta chain. Its antigen is not identified. After template switching added a universal primer site, the resulting cDNA carried unique molecular identifiers. TCRdb recomputed calls from the 5' RACE reads with MiXCR, one row per CDR3 protein. The sample includes fewer than 250,000 distinct CDR3 sequences, 6% to 8% of them seen just once. The data were taken from a study of identical twins. Study-level results: For cord blood, abundant beta clonotypes had fewer insertions, unlike memory repertoires, which showed none. Twins' surplus sharing was weaker for beta out-of-frame sequences.

Germline assignment: CDR1 SQVTM and CDR2 ANQGSEA. V shed 3 bases and J 6 bases; nucleotides not matched to a gene: 12. CDR3 length: 16 amino acids. This sample was also put to use in a study of yellow fever vaccine responses in identical twins. That study reports: Twins' vaccine T cell response reportedly seemed partly convergent, partly personalized.

The chain joins TRBV29-1 to TRBJ2-1; 9 bases line up with TRBD1. This sequence was found in a young woman in good health. The sequenced sample was CD8+ T cells sorted from blood. In DNA form, the CDR3 reads TGCAGCGTTGATAATCCCGCGGACAGGGGCGGCAATGAGCAGTTCTTC. Translation gives CSVDNPADRGGNEQFF.